This T cell receptor (beta chain) was sequenced in a study of T cells in Graves' hyperthyroidism and ophthalmopathy. This clonotype has a handful of counts. The CDR3 sequence is 19 residues long. The ends were cut back, 0 bases at V and 4 bases at J, with 27 bases in the middle. Per the germline V gene, CDR1 is DFQATT and CDR2 is SNEGSKA (reference sequence). Amplification of TCR beta CDR3 regions was performed using RNA transcripts as template. The primer set for the first-round RT-PCR of the TCR CDR3 was HTBI. MiXCR was run by TCRdb on the multiplex PCR reads, yielding one entry per CDR3 protein. In the table there are 210,000 or so distinct CDR3 sequences, roughly a sixth of which are singletons.

The receptor was isolated from a man in his fifties with Graves' hyperthyroidism. Sequencing used blood. This chain joins TRBV20-1 and TRBJ2-5; perhaps TRBD2 as D (6 bases). CDR3 in DNA: TGCAGTGCTAGAGATTTGCGGCGGGGCGGCGAGAGACCCAGAGAGACCCAGTACTTC. This sequence encodes CSARDLRRGGERPRETQYF.